The present T cell receptor beta chain was sequenced within a study of blood T cells in healthy people across ages. Primed by a sample-barcoded 5' primer and a J-beta primer mix, a second PCR proceeded for roughly 7 to 11 cycles. From the 5' RACE reads, TCRdb called clonotypes with MiXCR, one entry per CDR3 protein. The sample shows over 1,200,000 distinct CDR3 sequences, around 55% of them seen only once. Germline loops: CDR1 SEHNR, CDR2 FQNEAQ (reference sequence). Trimming pared 1 base from V and 0 bases from J, leaving 11 bases between. This CDR3 region has 16 residues. Each donor gave around 9.3 milliliters of peripheral blood.

The sequenced material came from blood. The sequence came from a young man in good health. The chain joins TRBV7-9 to TRBJ2-3; D ambiguous. CDR3 bases: TGTGCCAGCAGCTTAGTAGACATTGTTAGCACAGATACGCAGTATTTT. It encodes CASSLVDIVSTDTQYF.